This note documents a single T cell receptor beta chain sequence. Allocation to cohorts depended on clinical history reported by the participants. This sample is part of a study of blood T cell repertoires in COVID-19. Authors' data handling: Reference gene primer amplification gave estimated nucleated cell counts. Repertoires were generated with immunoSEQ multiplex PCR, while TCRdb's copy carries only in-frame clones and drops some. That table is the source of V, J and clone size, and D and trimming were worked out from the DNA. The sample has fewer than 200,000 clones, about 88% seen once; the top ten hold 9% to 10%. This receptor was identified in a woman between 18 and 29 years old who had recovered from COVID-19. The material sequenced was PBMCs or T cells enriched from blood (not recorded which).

DNA for the CDR3: TGTGCCAGCAGTGCGACCGGGACTAGGAAACGCGGGGAGCTGTTTTTT. As protein: CASSATGTRKRGELFF. This chain uses TRBV28 with TRBJ2-2; 8 positions match TRBD2. The CDR3 is 16 amino acids. V shed 5 bases, J shed 7 bases, and the junction held 12 bases outside the gene matches. Per germline, CDR1 MDHEN and CDR2 SYDVKM.